What follows are 28 T cell receptor beta chains derived from one specimen sequenced in a study of cytomegalovirus exposure and HLA in healthy donors. A multiplex PCR was run with 60 Vbeta primers and 13 Jbeta primers. Here immunoSEQ multiplex PCR was the method, and the copy in TCRdb shows in-frame clones only, minus some. The profile shows 200,000 to 250,000 clones, around 83% of them singletons. The source material was PBMCs. The source is a girl under 18 in good health and CMV-seronegative.

This sequence joins TRBV9 and TRBJ1-3; the D gene is possibly TRBD1 (5 bases). Germline V lookup: CDR1 SGDLS, CDR2 YYNGEE. The CDR3 is 15 amino acids. V was trimmed by 0 bases and J by 1 base, leaving 8 bases between them. The CDR3 is CASSVESGSGNTIYF. The CDR3 bases are TGTGCCAGCAGCGTAGAGTCAGGGTCTGGAAACACCATATATTTT.

The genes are TRBV6-5 and TRBJ1-4; TRBD1 matches 7 bases. The CDR3 sequence is 14 residues long. The trim removed 4 bases at V and 8 bases at J, leaving 7 bases unmatched. Germline CDR1 MNHEY, CDR2 SVGAGI. The CDR3 sequence is CASSLQGPDEKLFF. DNA of the CDR3: TGTGCCAGCAGTTTACAGGGGCCGGACGAAAAACTGTTTTTT.

This chain uses TRBV5-1 with TRBJ2-3; 9 bases line up with TRBD2. With V trimmed by 1 base and J by 0 bases, 9 bases remained unmatched. The CDR3 runs to 18 residues. The germline gives CDR1 SGHRS, CDR2 YFSETQ. CDR3 nucleotides: TGCGCCAGCAGCTTGAGACTAGCGGCGCATACTAGCACAGATACGCAGTATTTT. Translation gives CASSLRLAAHTSTDTQYF.

V usage is TRBV6-1 and J usage is TRBJ2-1, with D unclear. There are 12 residues in the CDR3. The V end was cut by 8 bases, the J end by 6 bases, with 11 bases between. Germline assignment: CDR1 MNHNS and CDR2 SASEGT. CDR3 DNA sequence: TGTGCCAGCCAATTCGAGCGCAATGAGCAGTTCTTC. Encoded protein: CASQFERNEQFF.

V and J are TRBV5-1 and TRBJ2-6; 8 nucleotides align to TRBD1. The CDR3 contains 17 residues. V was clipped by 1 base and J by 1 base; unmatched bases: 4. In germline, CDR1 is SGHRS, CDR2 YFSETQ. The CDR3 coding sequence is TGCGCCAGCAGCTTGTATCGGACAGGGTCTGGGGCCAACGTCCTGACTTTC. As protein: CASSLYRTGSGANVLTF.

The chain carries TRBV9 and TRBJ1-2; TRBD1 might be the D (6 bases). Germline CDR1 is SGDLS and CDR2 is YYNGEE. The CDR3 loop spans 14 amino acids. The V and J ends lost 4 bases and 3 bases respectively, with 13 bases between them. CDR3 sequence (DNA): TGTGCCAGCAGCCTGGGGGGGGGCGACTATGGCTACACCTTC. Its protein product is CASSLGGGDYGYTF. The whole variable domain, remainder taken from reference TRBV9 and TRBJ1-2, is DSGVTQTPKHLITATGQRVTLRCSPRSGDLSVYWYQQSLDQGLQFLIQYYNGEERAKGNILERFSAQQFPDLHSELNLSSLELGDSALYFCASSLGGGDYGYTFGSGTRLTVV.

Worth noting for this clone: One end of the junction does not line up with germline, which may come from a read error. The chain links TRBV6-5 to TRBJ2-1, with 9 nucleotides matching TRBD2. Germline V lookup: CDR1 MNHEY, CDR2 SVGAGI. The CDR3 length is 15 residues. Here the CDR3 reads CASSPGLASHNEQFF. DNA for the CDR3: TGTGCCAGCAGTCCGGGACTAGCCTCCCACAATGAGCAGTTCTTC.

The chain recombines TRBV4-2 with TRBJ2-1; no clear D gene. V was shortened by 3 bases and J by 3 bases, with 15 bases between the two germline ends. CDR1 and CDR2 from the germline V gene are LGHNA and YNFKEQ. The CDR3 loop spans 16 amino acids. The CDR3 bases are TGTGCCAGCAGCCAGAGTTTGTTCCTAGGCTACAATGAGCAGTTCTTC. It encodes CASSQSLFLGYNEQFF.

The V gene is TRBV7-6, the J gene TRBJ2-1; D is unresolved. The germline CDR1 and CDR2 sequences are SGHVS and FNYEAQ. The CDR3 totals 13 residues. The ends were cut back, 0 bases at V and 9 bases at J, with 9 bases in the middle. In DNA, the CDR3 is TGTGCCAGCAGCTTAGCTGGTTCAGGTGAGCAGTTCTTC. Amino acids: CASSLAGSGEQFF.

The chain uses TRBV7-9 and TRBJ1-1, with TRBD1 matching over 10 bases. Per germline, CDR1 SEHNR and CDR2 FQNEAQ (reference sequence). V dropped 1 base and J dropped 10; count of bases not matched to a gene: 15. CDR3 size: 17 residues. The CDR3 region is CASSLEVWDRGRRAAFF. CDR3 coding DNA: TGTGCCAGCAGCTTAGAGGTTTGGGACAGGGGTCGCCGTGCAGCTTTCTTT.

The chain employs TRBV6-5 and TRBJ2-1; 11 bases agree with TRBD1. Trimming took 0 bases from V and 10 from J; bases not matched to a gene: 8. Per the germline V gene, CDR1 is MNHEY and CDR2 is SVGAGI. The CDR3 extends over 16 amino acids. This chain's CDR3 is CASSYSGTGGLREQFF. The CDR3 nucleotides read TGTGCCAGCAGTTACTCCGGGACAGGGGGTCTCCGGGAGCAGTTCTTC.

The chain joins TRBV5-1 to TRBJ2-5; 8 nucleotides line up with TRBD1. CDR3 length equals 15 residues. Losses at the gene ends were 1 base for V and 1 base for J; bases not matched to a gene: 3. Per germline, CDR1 SGHRS and CDR2 YFSETQ. Written as DNA, the CDR3 is TGCGCCAGCAGCTTGACAGGGGGTTCCCAAGAGACCCAGTACTTC. It is translated as CASSLTGGSQETQYF.

CDR3 amino acids: CASSLAVSGSTPGELFF. CDR3 nucleotide sequence: TGCGCCAGCAGCTTGGCCGTTAGCGGGAGTACTCCCGGGGAGCTGTTTTTT. The chain recombines TRBV5-1 with TRBJ2-2; 9 bases map to TRBD2. This CDR3 contains 17 residues. Per germline, CDR1 SGHRS and CDR2 YFSETQ. The trim removed 0 bases at V and 6 bases at J, leaving 9 bases unmatched.

The genes are TRBV29-1 and TRBJ2-7; no firm D call. Germline-derived CDR1 and CDR2 are SQVTM and ANQGSEA. V dropped 1 base and J dropped 7 bases, with 11 bases sitting between them. This CDR3 comprises 12 residues. The CDR3 sequence: CSVEATESEQYF. CDR3 DNA: TGCAGCGTTGAAGCTACGGAGTCGGAGCAGTACTTC.

CDR3 DNA sequence: TGTGCCAGCAGCGCCGGGACAGGGTGGGCTTTCTTT. Amino acid sequence: CASSAGTGWAFF. V usage is TRBV9 and J usage is TRBJ1-1; 9 bases map to TRBD1. Trimming removed 3 bases from V and 11 bases from J; junction bases left unmatched: 5. CDR3 size: 12 residues. Germline assignment: CDR1 SGDLS and CDR2 YYNGEE.

The chain employs TRBV6-5 and TRBJ2-3, with D perhaps matching TRBD1 (6 bases). V lost 10 bases and J 0 bases, leaving 11 bases between the germline ends. This CDR3 region has 13 residues. Germline V gene lookup returns CDR1 MNHEY and CDR2 SVGAGI. The DNA of the CDR3 is TGTGCCACCCGGACAGAAAGCACAGATACGCAGTATTTT. Its protein is CATRTESTDTQYF.

The chain combines TRBV30 with TRBJ2-1, with TRBD2 matching over 10 bases. Trimming at V came to 3 bases and at J to 8 bases, leaving 4 bases not matched to a gene. This CDR3 has 13 residues. From germline, CDR1 is GTSNPN and CDR2 SVGIG (reference sequence). CDR3 DNA sequence: TGTGCCTGGAGCCGTAGCGGGAGGCATGAGCAGTTCTTC. Its protein is CAWSRSGRHEQFF. The full variable domain, completed using reference TRBV30 and TRBJ2-1, is SQTIHQWPATLVQPVGSPLSLECTVEGTSNPNLYWYRQAAGRGLQLLFYSVGIGQISSEVPQNLSASRPQDRQFILSSKKLLLSDSGFYLCAWSRSGRHEQFFGPGTRLTVL.

The rearrangement links TRBV2 to TRBJ1-3; D unresolved. The CDR3 has 12 residues. Germline V gene sequence: CDR1 SNHLY, CDR2 FYNNEI. V lost 6 bases and J lost 10, with 13 bases in between. CDR3 in DNA: TGTGCCAGCAGGCGCGATAGTCCTACCATATATTTT. This sequence encodes CASRRDSPTIYF.

The chain employs TRBV5-6 and TRBJ2-2; a possible D gene is TRBD2 (6 bases). Between the trimmed V and J ends, which lost 7 bases and 1 base, there was a span of 20 bases. CDR3 length equals 17 residues. Germline V gene data show CDR1 as SGHDT and CDR2 as YYEEEE. CDR3 in DNA: TGTGCCAGCGGGCGGGCCGGAGGGCCTATGAACACCGGGGAGCTGTTTTTT. This sequence encodes CASGRAGGPMNTGELFF. Full variable domain (missing parts from reference TRBV5-6 and TRBJ2-2): DAGVTQSPTHLIKTRGQQVTLRCSPKSGHDTVSWYQQALGQGPQFIFQYYEEEERQRGNFPDRFSGHQFPNYSSELNVNALLLGDSALYLCASGRAGGPMNTGELFFGEGSRLTVL.

The chain combines TRBV29-1 with TRBJ1-1, with a weak D call TRBD1 (5 bases). The CDR3 totals 13 residues. CDR1 and CDR2 from the germline V gene are SQVTM and ANQGSEA. Trimming shortened V by 1 base and J by 0 bases, and 6 bases separated the two germline ends. CDR3 amino acids: CSVEGGLNTEAFF. The CDR3 coding sequence is TGCAGCGTTGAAGGGGGCTTGAACACTGAAGCTTTCTTT. Full variable domain (remainder filled in from reference TRBV29-1 and TRBJ1-1): SAVISQKPSRDICQRGTSLTIQCQVDSQVTMMFWYRQQPGQSLTLIATANQGSEATYESGFVIDKFPISRPNLTFSTLTVSNMSPEDSSIYLCSVEGGLNTEAFFGQGTRLTVV.

V usage is TRBV6-4 and J usage is TRBJ2-7, with D perhaps matching TRBD2 (6 bases). Trimming stripped 3 bases from V and 3 bases from J, with 15 bases between. The CDR3 is 15 residues long. CDR1 MRHNA and CDR2 SNTAGT come from the germline V gene. The CDR3 is CASSENPGTVYEQYF. In DNA, the CDR3 is TGTGCCAGCAGTGAGAACCCCGGGACTGTCTACGAGCAGTACTTC.

The chain uses TRBV5-1 and TRBJ2-3; 8 nucleotides line up with TRBD1. This CDR3 spans 15 amino acids. Germline V gives CDR1 SGHRS, CDR2 YFSETQ. With V trimmed by 4 bases and J by 2 bases, 6 bases remained unmatched. The CDR3 DNA reads TGCGCCAGCAGCGCTGGACAGGGCTCCACAGATACGCAGTATTTT. This sequence encodes CASSAGQGSTDTQYF. The full variable domain, rest sourced from reference TRBV5-1 and TRBJ2-3, is KAGVTQTPRYLIKTRGQQVTLSCSPISGHRSVSWYQQTPGQGLQFLFEYFSETQRNKGNFPGRFSGRQFSNSRSEMNVSTLELGDSALYLCASSAGQGSTDTQYFGPGTRLTVL.

The chain links TRBV11-2 to TRBJ2-3; 14 bases match TRBD2. CDR1 is SGHAT, CDR2 FQNNGV, per germline. This CDR3 has 18 amino acids. The junction had 7 bases not matched to a gene; V was cut back by 3 bases and J by 2 bases. The CDR3 DNA reads as TGTGCCAGCAGCTTTATTTTGACTAGCGGGGGGGACACAGATACGCAGTATTTT. Amino acids: CASSFILTSGGDTDTQYF.

The chain couples TRBV19 to TRBJ2-3, with 8 bases fitting TRBD1. The CDR3 sequence is 14 residues long. J lost 6 bases, V lost 5 bases, and 7 bases had no gene match. Germline CDR1 LNHDA, CDR2 SQIVND (reference sequence). Written as DNA, the CDR3 is TGTGCCAGTAGTTTGCGACAGGGGTCGGATACGCAGTATTTT. It is translated as CASSLRQGSDTQYF.

The chain uses TRBV5-6 and TRBJ1-6; D perhaps matches TRBD1 (6 bases). V shed 1 base and J shed 7 bases, with 12 bases lying between them. The CDR3 is 15 residues long. Germline assignment: CDR1 SGHDT and CDR2 YYEEEE. The CDR3 nucleotides are TGTGCCAGCAGCTTGTTGGACAGAAAGAATTCACCCCTCCACTTT. This gives the protein CASSLLDRKNSPLHF.

V gene TRBV28 combines with J gene TRBJ2-7; tentatively, D is TRBD2 (5 bases). The germline V and J ends were trimmed by 5 bases and 3 bases, with 17 bases remaining between them. This CDR3 is built from 15 residues. Germline CDR1 reads MDHEN; CDR2 reads SYDVKM. CDR3 nucleotides: TGTGCCAGCAGTCCCCGGACTGTATTGATCTACGAGCAGTACTTC. It yields the protein CASSPRTVLIYEQYF.

This clone occurred a few times. This chain uses TRBV5-6 with TRBJ1-1; TRBD1 might be the D (5 bases). The germline V gene has CDR1 SGHDT and CDR2 YYEEEE. The CDR3 extends over 17 amino acids. Trimming took off 1 base at V and 4 bases at J, with 20 bases between the two ends. The CDR3 sequence: CASSLPILAGVGTEAFF. The CDR3 DNA sequence: TGTGCCAGCAGCTTGCCTATCTTGGCGGGGGTTGGCACTGAAGCTTTCTTT.

This chain uses TRBV13 with TRBJ2-7; 8 bases fit TRBD1. The germline V gene encodes CDR1 PRHDT and CDR2 FYEKMQ (reference sequence). The trim removed 3 bases at V and 4 bases at J, leaving 11 bases unmatched. The length of the CDR3 is 16 residues. CDR3 nucleotide sequence: TGTGCCAGCAGCTTTCGACAGGGGTTGGCCCGATACGAGCAGTACTTC. This translates into CASSFRQGLARYEQYF.